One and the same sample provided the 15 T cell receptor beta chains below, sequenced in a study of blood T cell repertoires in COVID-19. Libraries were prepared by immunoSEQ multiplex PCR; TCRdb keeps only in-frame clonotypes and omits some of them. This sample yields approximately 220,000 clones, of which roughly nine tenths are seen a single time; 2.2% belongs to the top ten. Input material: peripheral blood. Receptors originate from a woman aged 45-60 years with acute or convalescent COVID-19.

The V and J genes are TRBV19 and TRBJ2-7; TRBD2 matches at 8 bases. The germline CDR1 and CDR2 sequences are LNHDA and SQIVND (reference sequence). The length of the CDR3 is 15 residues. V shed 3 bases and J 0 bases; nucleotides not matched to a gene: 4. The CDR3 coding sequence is TGTGCCAGTAGTATTTCCGGGACTAGCTCCTACGAGCAGTACTTC. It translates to CASSISGTSSYEQYF.

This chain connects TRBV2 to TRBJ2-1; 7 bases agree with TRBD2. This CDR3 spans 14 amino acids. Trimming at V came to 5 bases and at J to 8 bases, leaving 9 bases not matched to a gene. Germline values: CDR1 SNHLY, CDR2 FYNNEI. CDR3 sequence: CASSPGLVLYEQFF. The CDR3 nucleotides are TGTGCCAGCAGTCCAGGACTAGTCTTATATGAGCAGTTCTTC.

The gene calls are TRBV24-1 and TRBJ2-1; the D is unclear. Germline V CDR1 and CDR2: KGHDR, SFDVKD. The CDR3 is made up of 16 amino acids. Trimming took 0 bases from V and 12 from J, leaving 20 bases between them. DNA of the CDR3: TGTGCCACCAGTGATTTGGGGCAGAGTCAGAGATCTTCGCAGTTCTTC. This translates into CATSDLGQSQRSSQFF.

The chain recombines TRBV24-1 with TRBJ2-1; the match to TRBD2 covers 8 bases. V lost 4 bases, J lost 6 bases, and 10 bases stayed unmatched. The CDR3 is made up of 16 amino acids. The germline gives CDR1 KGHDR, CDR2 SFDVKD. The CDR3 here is CATSDPSRGGVNEQFF. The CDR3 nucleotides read TGTGCCACCAGTGACCCGTCCCGGGGGGGCGTCAATGAGCAGTTCTTC.

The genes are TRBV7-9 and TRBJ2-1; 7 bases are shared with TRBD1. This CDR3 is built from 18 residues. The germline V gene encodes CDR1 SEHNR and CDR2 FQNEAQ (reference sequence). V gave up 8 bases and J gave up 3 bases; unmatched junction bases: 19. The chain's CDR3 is CASGQKEGAYSHYNEQFF. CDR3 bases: TGTGCCAGCGGCCAGAAAGAGGGGGCTTACTCGCACTACAATGAGCAGTTCTTC.

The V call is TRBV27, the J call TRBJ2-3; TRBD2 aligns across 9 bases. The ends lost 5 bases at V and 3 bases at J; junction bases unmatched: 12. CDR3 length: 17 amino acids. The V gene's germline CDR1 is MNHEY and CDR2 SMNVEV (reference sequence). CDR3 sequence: CASSPSQGLAGTDTQYF. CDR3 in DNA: TGTGCCAGCAGTCCATCCCAGGGGCTAGCGGGGACAGATACGCAGTATTTT.

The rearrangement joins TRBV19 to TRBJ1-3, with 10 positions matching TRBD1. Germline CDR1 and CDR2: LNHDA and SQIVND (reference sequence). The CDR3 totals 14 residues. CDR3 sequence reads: CASTPGQGFLVGYF. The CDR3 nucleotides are TGTGCGTCAACCCCGGGACAGGGGTTTTTGGTCGGTTATTTT.

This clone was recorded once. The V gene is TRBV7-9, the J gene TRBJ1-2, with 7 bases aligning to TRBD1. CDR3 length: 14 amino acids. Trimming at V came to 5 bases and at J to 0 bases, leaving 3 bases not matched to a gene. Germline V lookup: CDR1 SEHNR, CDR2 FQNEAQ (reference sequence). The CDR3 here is CASSTTGTNYGYTF. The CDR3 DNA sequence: TGTGCCAGCAGCACGACAGGGACTAACTATGGCTACACCTTC.

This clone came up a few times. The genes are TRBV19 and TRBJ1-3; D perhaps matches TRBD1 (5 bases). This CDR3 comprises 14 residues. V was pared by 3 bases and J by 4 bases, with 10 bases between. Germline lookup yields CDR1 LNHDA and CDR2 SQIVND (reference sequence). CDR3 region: CASSIQGGGNTIYF. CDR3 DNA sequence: TGTGCCAGTAGTATCCAGGGCGGCGGAAACACCATATATTTT.

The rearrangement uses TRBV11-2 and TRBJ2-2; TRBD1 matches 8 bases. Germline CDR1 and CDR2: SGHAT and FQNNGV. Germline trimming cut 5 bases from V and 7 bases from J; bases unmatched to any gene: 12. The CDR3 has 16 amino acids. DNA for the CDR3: TGTGCCAGCAGCCCTCGGAGACAGGGGTTTGGCGGGGAGCTGTTTTTT. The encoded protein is CASSPRRQGFGGELFF.

The CDR3 spells CASGPSAWWAEQFF. CDR3 DNA sequence: TGTGCCAGCGGTCCTAGCGCTTGGTGGGCTGAGCAGTTCTTC. The chain couples TRBV7-2 to TRBJ2-1, with D tentatively TRBD2 (6 bases). V gave up 8 bases and J gave up 9 bases, with 20 bases separating them. This CDR3 has 14 amino acids. Germline V CDR1 and CDR2: SGHTA, FQGNSA.

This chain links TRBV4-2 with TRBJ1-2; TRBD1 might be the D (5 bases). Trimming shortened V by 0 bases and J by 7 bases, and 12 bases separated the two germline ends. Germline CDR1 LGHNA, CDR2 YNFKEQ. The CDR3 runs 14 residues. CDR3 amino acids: CASSQDLAGPGYTF. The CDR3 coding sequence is TGTGCCAGCAGCCAAGATCTCGCAGGGCCTGGCTACACCTTC.

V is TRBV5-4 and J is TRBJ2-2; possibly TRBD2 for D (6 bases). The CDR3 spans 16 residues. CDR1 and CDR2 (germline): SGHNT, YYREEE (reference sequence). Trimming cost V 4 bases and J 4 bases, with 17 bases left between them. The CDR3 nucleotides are TGTGCCAGCAGCAATCGGAGGGGAGCCGGCACCGGGGAGCTGTTTTTT. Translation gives CASSNRRGAGTGELFF. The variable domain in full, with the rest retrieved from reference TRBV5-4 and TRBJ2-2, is ETGVTQSPTHLIKTRGQQVTLRCSSQSGHNTVSWYQQALGQGPQFIFQYYREEENGRGNFPPRFSGLQFPNYSSELNVNALELDDSALYLCASSNRRGAGTGELFFGEGSRLTVL.

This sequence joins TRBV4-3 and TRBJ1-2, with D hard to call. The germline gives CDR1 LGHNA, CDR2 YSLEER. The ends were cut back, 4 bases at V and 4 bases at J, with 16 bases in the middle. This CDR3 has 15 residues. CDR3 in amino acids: CASSPTWQDGYGYTF. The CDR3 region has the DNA TGCGCCAGCAGCCCGACCTGGCAGGATGGCTATGGCTACACCTTC.

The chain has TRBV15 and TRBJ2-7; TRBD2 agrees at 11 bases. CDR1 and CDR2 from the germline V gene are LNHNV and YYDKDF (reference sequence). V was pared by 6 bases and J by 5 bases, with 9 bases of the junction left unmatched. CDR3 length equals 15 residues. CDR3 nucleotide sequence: TGTGCCACCAGGCTCACTAGCGGGAGTATCCACGAGCAGTACTTC. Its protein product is CATRLTSGSIHEQYF.